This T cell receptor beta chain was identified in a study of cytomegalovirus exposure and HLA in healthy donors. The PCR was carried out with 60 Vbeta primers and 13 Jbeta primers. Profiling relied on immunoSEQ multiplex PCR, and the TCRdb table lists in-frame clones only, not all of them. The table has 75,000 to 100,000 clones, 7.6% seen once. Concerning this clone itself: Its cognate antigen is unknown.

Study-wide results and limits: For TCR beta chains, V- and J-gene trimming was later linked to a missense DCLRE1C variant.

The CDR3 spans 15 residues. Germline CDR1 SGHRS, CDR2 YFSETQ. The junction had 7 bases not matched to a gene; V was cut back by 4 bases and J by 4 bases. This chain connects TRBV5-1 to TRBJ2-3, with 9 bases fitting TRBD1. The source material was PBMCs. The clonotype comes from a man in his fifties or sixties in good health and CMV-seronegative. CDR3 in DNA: TGCGCCAGCAGCAAGGGACAGGGAGTGCCAGATACGCAGTATTTT. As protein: CASSKGQGVPDTQYF. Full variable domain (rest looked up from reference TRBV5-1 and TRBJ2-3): KAGVTQTPRYLIKTRGQQVTLSCSPISGHRSVSWYQQTPGQGLQFLFEYFSETQRNKGNFPGRFSGRQFSNSRSEMNVSTLELGDSALYLCASSKGQGVPDTQYFGPGTRLTVL.